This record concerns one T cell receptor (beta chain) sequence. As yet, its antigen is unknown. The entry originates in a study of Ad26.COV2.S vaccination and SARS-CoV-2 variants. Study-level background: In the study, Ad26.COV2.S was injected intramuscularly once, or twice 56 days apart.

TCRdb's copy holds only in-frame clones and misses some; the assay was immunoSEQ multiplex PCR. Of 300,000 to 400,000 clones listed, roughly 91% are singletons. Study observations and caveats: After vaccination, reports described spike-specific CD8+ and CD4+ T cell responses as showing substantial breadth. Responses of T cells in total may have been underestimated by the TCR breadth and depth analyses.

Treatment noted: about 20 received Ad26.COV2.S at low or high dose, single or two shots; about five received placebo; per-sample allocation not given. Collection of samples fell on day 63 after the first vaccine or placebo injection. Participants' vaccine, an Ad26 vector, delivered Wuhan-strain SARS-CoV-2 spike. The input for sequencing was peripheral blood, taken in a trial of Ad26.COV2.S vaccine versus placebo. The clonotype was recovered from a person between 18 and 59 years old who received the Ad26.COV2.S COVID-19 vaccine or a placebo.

CDR3 in DNA: TGTGCCAGCAGCTATCAGAGAAAGAACACTGAAGCTTTCTTT. Its protein product is CASSYQRKNTEAFF. This chain links TRBV7-9 with TRBJ1-1; D not certain. CDR1 SEHNR and CDR2 FQNEAQ come from the germline V gene (reference sequence). Deletions cut 4 bases from V and 1 base from J, with 10 bases between. This CDR3 is 14 amino acids long.